The rows below give T cell receptor beta chains drawn from one sample of a study of blood T cell repertoires in COVID-19. The data were produced by immunoSEQ multiplex PCR, yet TCRdb's version contains in-frame clones alone and is incomplete. Of about 220,000 clones in the sample, 70% to 90% were seen once. Sequenced sample: PBMCs or T cells enriched from blood (not recorded which). These receptors all stem from a woman in her forties with acute COVID-19. The CDR3 runs from the conserved cysteine through the conserved F or W. The order of the fields is D gene, clone size, J gene, V gene, CDR3 protein, CDR3 DNA. The D gene is left open where the match is weak. Expanded clones are given a class, and other clones once, few, many or no size at all.

>.|.|TRBJ1-1|TRBV5-4
CASSSLGTTAFF
TGTGCCAGCAGCTCGCTAGGGACAACAGCTTTCTTT
>.|.|TRBJ1-1|TRBV3-1/TRBV3-2
CASSQGSEAFF
TGTGCCAGCAGCCAAGGTTCGGAAGCTTTCTTT
>TRBD1|.|TRBJ1-4|TRBV4-1
CASSRTGGGEKLFF
TGCGCCAGCAGCCGCACAGGGGGAGGTGAAAAACTGTTTTTT
>TRBD2|.|TRBJ2-1|TRBV10-3
CAISESGGGKTGKEQFF
TGTGCCATCAGTGAGTCCGGGGGGGGCAAGACGGGAAAAGAGCAGTTCTTC
>TRBD2|once|TRBJ2-1|TRBV7-6
CASSKGTSGSSYNEQFF
TGTGCCAGCAGCAAGGGGACTAGCGGAAGCTCCTACAATGAGCAGTTCTTC
>.|once|TRBJ2-3|TRBV25-1
CASSESRVPDTQYF
TGTGCCAGCAGTGAATCGAGGGTCCCAGATACGCAGTATTTT
>TRBD1|.|TRBJ1-5|TRBV19
CASGPGQGGQPQHF
TGTGCCAGTGGCCCGGGACAGGGAGGGCAGCCCCAGCATTTT
>TRBD1|.|TRBJ2-5|TRBV6-5
CASNPGQGPAETQYF
TGTGCCAGCAATCCGGGACAGGGGCCCGCAGAGACCCAGTACTTC
>.|.|TRBJ1-1|TRBV4-3
CASSQETGVQGNTEAFF
TGCGCCAGCAGCCAAGAAACGGGAGTCCAGGGGAACACTGAAGCTTTCTTT
>TRBD1|.|TRBJ1-1|TRBV7-2
CASSSYTGDTEAFF
TGTGCCAGCAGCTCCTATACAGGGGACACTGAAGCTTTCTTT
>.|.|TRBJ2-1|TRBV7-8
CASSRRTRDEQFF
TGTGCCAGCAGCCGCCGGACGCGGGATGAGCAGTTCTTC
>TRBD1|.|TRBJ2-1|TRBV24-1
CATSTGTGSHEQFF
TGTGCCACCAGTACCGGGACAGGGTCCCATGAGCAGTTCTTC
>.|.|TRBJ1-1|TRBV6-5
CASAGGAGAAFF
TGTGCCAGCGCCGGGGGGGCGGGGGCAGCTTTCTTT
>.|.|TRBJ1-4|TRBV27
CASSSPGHLNEKLFF
TGTGCCAGCAGTTCCCCCGGACACTTAAATGAAAAACTGTTTTTT
>.|.|TRBJ2-3|TRBV6-2/TRBV6-3
CASSYTEGGGLDTQYF
TGTGCCAGCAGTTACACCGAGGGCGGGGGCTTAGATACGCAGTATTTT
>TRBD2|.|TRBJ2-1|TRBV11-3
CASSPRTSSYNEQFF
TGTGCCAGCAGCCCTCGGACTAGCTCCTACAATGAGCAGTTCTTC
>.|.|TRBJ1-2|TRBV5-6
CASSQGTGIFNYGYTF
TGTGCCAGCAGCCAAGGTACAGGAATCTTTAACTATGGCTACACCTTC
>TRBD2|few|TRBJ2-1|TRBV6-5
CASSLRGGLSEQFF
TGTGCCAGCAGCCTTCGGGGGGGCCTTTCTGAGCAGTTCTTC
>TRBD1|.|TRBJ1-1|TRBV3-1/TRBV3-2
CASSRITGGRMNTEAFF
TGTGCCAGCAGCCGGATAACAGGGGGGCGCATGAACACTGAAGCTTTCTTT
>.|.|TRBJ2-5|TRBV3-1/TRBV3-2
CASSLGLVATQYF
TGTGCCAGCAGCCTGGGACTTGTTGCGACCCAGTACTTC
>.|.|TRBJ2-5|TRBV7-9
CASPGSEKTQYF
TGTGCCAGTCCGGGGAGTGAGAAGACCCAGTACTTC
>.|.|TRBJ1-2|TRBV20-1
CSAPARGGYTF
TGCAGTGCTCCCGCCAGGGGTGGCTACACCTTC
>.|once|TRBJ2-7|TRBV4-1
CASSPDSYEQYF
TGCGCCAGCAGCCCCGACAGCTACGAGCAGTACTTC
>.|.|TRBJ2-2|TRBV5-1
CASSLVWAGPYTGELFF
TGCGCCAGCAGCTTGGTGTGGGCAGGGCCTTACACCGGGGAGCTGTTTTTT
>TRBD1|.|TRBJ2-1|TRBV6-6
CASSRQGEYNEQFF
TGTGCCAGCAGTCGACAGGGCGAATACAATGAGCAGTTCTTC
>.|once|TRBJ1-4|TRBV7-9
CASGRNPTNEKLFF
TGTGCCAGTGGGAGGAATCCAACTAATGAAAAACTGTTTTTT
>TRBD1|many|TRBJ1-2|TRBV7-9
CASRATGAVLYGYTF
TGTGCCAGCAGAGCGACAGGGGCGGTCCTCTATGGCTACACCTTC
>.|.|TRBJ2-6|TRBV7-3
CASSPQTVGSGANVLTF
TGTGCCAGCAGCCCCCAGACAGTTGGATCTGGGGCCAACGTCCTGACTTTC
>.|.|TRBJ1-1|TRBV19
CASSIGNSLTEAFF
TGTGCCAGTAGTATAGGTAACAGCCTCACTGAAGCTTTCTTT
>.|.|TRBJ1-3|TRBV7-2
CASSLSGGSGNTIYF
TGTGCCAGCAGCTTAAGCGGTGGCTCTGGAAACACCATATATTTT
>.|few|TRBJ2-7|TRBV7-2
CASSLRQLSSYEQYF
TGTGCCAGCAGCTTAAGACAGCTAAGCTCCTACGAGCAGTACTTC
>.|.|TRBJ1-1|TRBV7-6
CASSSSAGMNTEAFF
TGTGCCAGCAGCTCGTCCGCGGGCATGAACACTGAAGCTTTCTTT
>TRBD1|.|TRBJ1-2|TRBV4-3
CASSQDRWTGHNYGYTF
TGCGCCAGCAGCCAAGATCGTTGGACAGGGCATAACTATGGCTACACCTTC
>.|.|TRBJ1-1|TRBV18
CASSPGQWTEAFF
TGTGCCAGCTCACCCGGACAGTGGACTGAAGCTTTCTTT
>TRBD1|.|TRBJ2-7|TRBV5-6
CASSLGTGVWVYEQYF
TGTGCCAGCAGCTTGGGGACAGGGGTCTGGGTCTACGAGCAGTACTTC
>.|.|TRBJ1-1|TRBV11-2
CASKNSGSSEAFF
TGTGCCAGCAAAAACTCAGGCTCCTCTGAAGCTTTCTTT
>.|.|TRBJ1-2|TRBV27
CASRGQGDFYGYTF
TGTGCCAGCAGGGGGCAGGGCGACTTCTATGGCTACACCTTC
>TRBD2|few|TRBJ2-1|TRBV7-9
CASSRTSGGAGFGEQFF
TGTGCCAGCAGTCGGACTAGCGGGGGGGCAGGTTTCGGTGAGCAGTTCTTC
>TRBD1|.|TRBJ1-1|TRBV18
CASSPRTGMNTEAFF
TGTGCCAGCTCACCTCGGACAGGGATGAACACTGAAGCTTTCTTT
>TRBD1|.|TRBJ1-6|TRBV7-8
CASSSQGSTYNSPLHF
TGTGCCAGCAGCTCACAGGGGAGCACCTATAATTCACCCCTCCACTTT
>.|.|TRBJ1-6|TRBV13
CASSERGGIRNSPLHF
TGTGCCAGCAGCGAAAGGGGGGGAATTCGTAATTCACCCCTCCACTTT
>TRBD1|.|TRBJ1-1|TRBV18
CASSDRASTEAFF
TGTGCCAGCTCGGACAGGGCGAGCACTGAAGCTTTCTTT
>TRBD1|.|TRBJ2-2|TRBV9
CASSERTGPNTGELFF
TGTGCCAGCAGCGAGCGGACAGGGCCGAACACCGGGGAGCTGTTTTTT
>TRBD1|few|TRBJ1-4|TRBV30
CAWMPPDRATKGLFF
TGTGCCTGGATGCCCCCGGACAGGGCCACCAAGGGACTGTTTTTT
>TRBD1|.|TRBJ2-7|TRBV4-1
CASSQPGQSSYEQYF
TGCGCCAGCAGCCAACCGGGACAGAGCTCCTACGAGCAGTACTTC
>TRBD1|.|TRBJ1-2|TRBV20-1
CSARGVLFAF
TGCAGTGCCAGGGGGGTACTTTTTGCCTTC
>TRBD1|.|TRBJ2-5|TRBV5-4
CASSTGQSQETQYF
TGTGCCAGCAGCACGGGACAGAGCCAAGAGACCCAGTACTTC